What follows is one T cell receptor beta chain and its context. The antigen remains undetermined. Germline-derived CDR1 and CDR2 are SGHTA and FQGNSA. The V and J ends lost 2 bases and 5 bases, in that order; junction bases with no gene match: 5. This CDR3 has 15 residues. This specimen comes from a study of shared clonotypes between healthy human individuals. Study-wide background: Donors were a couple of women and a few men aged 18 to 49. Three plates were used per donor for CD4 naive, three for CD4 memory, two for CD8 naive and one for CD8 memory. Study-wide results and limits: Non-shared clonotypes showed lower generation probabilities than clonotypes common to all four donors. The researchers took only blood, and tissue repertoires probably look different.

Some clones are missing from TCRdb's copy, which holds only in-frame ones; the method was immunoSEQ multiplex PCR. Counted here are 300,000 to 400,000 clones, about 74% occurring once; the ten biggest clones make up approximately 10%. The chain uses TRBV7-2 and TRBJ2-5; 10 bases map to TRBD2. The source is a man aged 25 to 45 in good health. Sequenced sample: memory CD4+ T cells sorted from blood. Indicated subset: CD45RA-negative fraction. The CDR3 region is CASSLSGRASETQYF. The CDR3 nucleotides are TGTGCCAGCAGCTTAAGCGGGAGGGCCTCGGAGACCCAGTACTTC.